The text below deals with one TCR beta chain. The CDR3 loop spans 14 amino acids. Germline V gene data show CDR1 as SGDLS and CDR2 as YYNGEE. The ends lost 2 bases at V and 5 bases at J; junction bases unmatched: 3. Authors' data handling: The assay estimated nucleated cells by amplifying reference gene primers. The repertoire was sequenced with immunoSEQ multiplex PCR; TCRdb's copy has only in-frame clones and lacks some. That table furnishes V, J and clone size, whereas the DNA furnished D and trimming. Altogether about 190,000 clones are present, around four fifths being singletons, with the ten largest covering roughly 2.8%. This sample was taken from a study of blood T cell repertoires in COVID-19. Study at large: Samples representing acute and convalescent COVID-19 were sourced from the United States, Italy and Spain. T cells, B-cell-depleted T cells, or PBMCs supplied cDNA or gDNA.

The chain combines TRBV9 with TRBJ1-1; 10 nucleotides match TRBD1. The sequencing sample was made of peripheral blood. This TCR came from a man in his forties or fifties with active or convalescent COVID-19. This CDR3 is CASSVTGGDTEAFF. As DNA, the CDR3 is TGTGCCAGCAGCGTGACAGGGGGCGATACTGAAGCTTTCTTT. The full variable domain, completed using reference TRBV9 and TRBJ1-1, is DSGVTQTPKHLITATGQRVTLRCSPRSGDLSVYWYQQSLDQGLQFLIQYYNGEERAKGNILERFSAQQFPDLHSELNLSSLELGDSALYFCASSVTGGDTEAFFGQGTRLTVV.